The clone carrying this T cell receptor beta chain was counted ten times or more. Its antigen is not identified. CDR1 is SGHTA, CDR2 FQGTGA, per germline. Between the trimmed V and J ends, which lost 5 bases and 6 bases, there was a span of 13 bases. CDR3 length: 13 amino acids. With a duration under 3 months, ophthalmopathy in the donors showed moderate-to-severe activity, CAS ≥3 and NOSPECS ≥4. Clinical symptoms, serum thyroxine, TRAb, thyroid ultrasound and orbital computed tomography determined diagnosis. Investigators amplified TCR beta CDR3 regions from RNA transcripts. HTBI primers were used in a first-round RT-PCR, which preceded a second-round multiplex PCR. A single record per CDR3 protein comes from TCRdb applying MiXCR to the multiplex PCR reads. The sample has more than 550,000 distinct CDR3 sequences, over 40% seen once. These data belong to a study of Graves' ophthalmopathy and Graves' hyperthyroidism. Study results and limitations: Ophthalmopathy progression prediction by the model yielded a sensitivity of approximately 68% and a specificity of just over 72%.

The TCR was taken from an adult man with Graves' ophthalmopathy. Sequences were obtained from peripheral blood. The chain joins TRBV7-3 to TRBJ1-2; D perhaps matches TRBD1 (5 bases). The CDR3 sequence: CASSPTGGNGYTF. The DNA of the CDR3 is TGTGCCAGCAGCCCGACGGGGGGGAATGGCTACACCTTC.